Presented here are 14 T cell receptor beta chains from one specimen sequenced in a study of CD8 T cells in Susac syndrome. Random hexamers served to reverse transcribe roughly 0.45 to 1 ug RNA. A single record per CDR3 protein comes from TCRdb applying MiXCR to the immunoSEQ multiplex PCR reads. The sample consists of 150,000 to 200,000 distinct CDR3 sequences, 90% to 95% of them appearing once. The source material was CD4+ T cells from PBMCs. These receptors were collected from a human donor in good health.

V usage is TRBV5-5 and J usage is TRBJ2-3; no firm D call. This CDR3 has 15 amino acids. Deletions cut 4 bases from V and 4 bases from J, with 16 bases between. CDR1 SGHKS and CDR2 YYEKEE come from the germline V gene (reference sequence). The CDR3 nucleotides read TGTGCCAGCAGCCGAGCTTTAGCCGTCGCAGATACGCAGTATTTT. Amino acid sequence: CASSRALAVADTQYF.

V and J are TRBV19 and TRBJ2-6; the D is unclear. The ends were cut back, 3 bases at V and 0 bases at J, with 6 bases in the middle. Germline V gene sequence: CDR1 LNHDA, CDR2 SQIVND (reference sequence). The CDR3 totals 15 residues. CDR3 nucleotide sequence: TGTGCCAGTAGTATTGGTTTCTCTGGGGCCAACGTCCTGACTTTC. It translates to CASSIGFSGANVLTF. Complete variable domain (other parts from reference TRBV19 and TRBJ2-6): DGGITQSPKYLFRKEGQNVTLSCEQNLNHDAMYWYRQDPGQGLRLIYYSQIVNDFQKGDIAEGYSVSREKKESFPLTVTSAQKNPTAFYLCASSIGFSGANVLTFGAGSRLTVL.

This clonotype was observed once. This chain uses TRBV6-2 or TRBV6-3 with TRBJ2-1, with 11 nucleotides matching TRBD2. Germline CDR1 is MNHEY and CDR2 is SVGEGT. Trimming removed 4 bases from V and 6 bases from J; junction bases left unmatched: 11. The CDR3 consists of 17 residues. Here the CDR3 reads CASSSLAGGPGRNEQFF. For the CDR3, the DNA is TGTGCCAGCAGTTCCTTAGCGGGGGGGCCCGGTCGCAATGAGCAGTTCTTC.

The chain combines TRBV19 with TRBJ1-5; tentatively, D is TRBD1 (5 bases). CDR1 and CDR2 (germline): LNHDA, SQIVND (reference sequence). This CDR3 is 15 amino acids long. The V end was cut by 0 bases, the J end by 4 bases, with 10 bases between. The CDR3 DNA reads as TGTGCCAGTAGTATAGACCAGGGATTTAATCAGCCCCAGCATTTT. It yields the protein CASSIDQGFNQPQHF.

The chain couples TRBV12-3 or TRBV12-4 to TRBJ2-7, with D perhaps being TRBD1 or TRBD2 (5 bases each). The CDR3 length is 15 residues. V lost 1 base and J 2 bases, leaving 12 bases between the germline ends. CDR3 nucleotide sequence: TGTGCCAGCAGTTTAGGGGGGAACACACCCTACGAGCAGTACTTC. Its translation is CASSLGGNTPYEQYF.

The genes are TRBV9 and TRBJ1-6; tentatively, D is TRBD1 (6 bases). Germline assignment: CDR1 SGDLS and CDR2 YYNGEE. Between the trimmed V and J ends, which lost 1 base and 7 bases, there was a span of 12 bases. The length of the CDR3 is 15 residues. The chain's CDR3 is CASSVLAGDNSPLHF. In DNA form, the CDR3 reads TGTGCCAGCAGCGTACTTGCAGGGGACAATTCACCCCTCCACTTT.

The chain combines TRBV7-9 with TRBJ1-1, with no clear D. This CDR3 is 13 amino acids long. Looked up from germline, CDR1 is SEHNR and CDR2 is FQNEAQ (reference sequence). V gave up 7 bases and J gave up 4 bases, with 13 bases separating them. The chain's CDR3 is CASTLQTGTEAFF. The CDR3 nucleotides are TGTGCCAGCACTCTACAAACTGGCACTGAAGCTTTCTTT.

This chain connects TRBV5-4 to TRBJ2-2; D unclear. Germline CDR1 SGHNT, CDR2 YYREEE (reference sequence). This CDR3 region has 12 residues. V was trimmed by 4 bases and J by 10 bases, leaving 11 bases between them. This CDR3 reads CASSTEQLELFF. The CDR3 nucleotides are TGTGCCAGCAGCACGGAACAATTGGAGCTGTTTTTT.

The chain links TRBV7-2 to TRBJ2-5; 8 bases are a match to TRBD1. Germline V gene lookup returns CDR1 SGHTA and CDR2 FQGNSA. This CDR3 region has 14 residues. The V segment lost 5 bases and the J segment 4 bases; nucleotides outside the gene matches: 6. The CDR3 is CASSRQGRPETQYF. The CDR3 DNA is TGTGCCAGCAGCCGACAGGGGCGGCCAGAGACCCAGTACTTC.

This rearrangement joins TRBV7-3 to TRBJ2-1; D gene ambiguous. V gave up 4 bases and J gave up 9 bases, with 13 bases separating them. The germline V gene has CDR1 SGHTA and CDR2 FQGTGA. The CDR3 is 13 amino acids. This CDR3 reads CASSSPLQPEQFF. CDR3 in DNA: TGTGCCAGCAGCTCGCCCCTACAACCTGAGCAGTTCTTC.

V and J are TRBV2 and TRBJ1-1, with a tentative D call TRBD1 (5 bases). The CDR3 consists of 11 residues. V was pared by 6 bases and J by 10 bases, with 12 bases between. Germline CDR1 SNHLY, CDR2 FYNNEI. CDR3: CASSVGGGAFF. In DNA form, the CDR3 reads TGTGCCAGCAGCGTGGGGGGGGGAGCTTTCTTT.

V gene TRBV5-1 combines with J gene TRBJ2-6, with a weak D call TRBD1 (6 bases). CDR3 length equals 16 residues. The germline V gene has CDR1 SGHRS and CDR2 YFSETQ. Trimming took 6 bases from V and 0 from J, leaving 13 bases between them. The CDR3 DNA sequence: TGCGCCAGCACAAGGGACATCTTCTCTGGGGCCAACGTCCTGACTTTC. It is translated as CASTRDIFSGANVLTF.

This chain joins TRBV20-1 and TRBJ2-2; maybe TRBD2 (6 bases). The CDR3 sequence is 13 residues long. Trimming pared 5 bases from V and 9 bases from J, leaving 16 bases between. The V gene's germline CDR1 is DFQATT and CDR2 SNEGSKA (reference sequence). CDR3 nucleotide sequence: TGCAGTGCTCTTCATCCGGGACTTAGGGAGCTGTTTTTT. Translating it yields CSALHPGLRELFF.

The rearrangement uses TRBV2 and TRBJ2-7, with a possible D match to TRBD1 (5 bases). The germline V gene has CDR1 SNHLY and CDR2 FYNNEI. This CDR3 region has 15 residues. V lost 4 bases and J 2 bases, leaving 15 bases between the germline ends. The CDR3 loop is CASSALGRGTYEQYF. The DNA of the CDR3 is TGTGCCAGCAGTGCCTTGGGAAGGGGCACCTACGAGCAGTACTTC.